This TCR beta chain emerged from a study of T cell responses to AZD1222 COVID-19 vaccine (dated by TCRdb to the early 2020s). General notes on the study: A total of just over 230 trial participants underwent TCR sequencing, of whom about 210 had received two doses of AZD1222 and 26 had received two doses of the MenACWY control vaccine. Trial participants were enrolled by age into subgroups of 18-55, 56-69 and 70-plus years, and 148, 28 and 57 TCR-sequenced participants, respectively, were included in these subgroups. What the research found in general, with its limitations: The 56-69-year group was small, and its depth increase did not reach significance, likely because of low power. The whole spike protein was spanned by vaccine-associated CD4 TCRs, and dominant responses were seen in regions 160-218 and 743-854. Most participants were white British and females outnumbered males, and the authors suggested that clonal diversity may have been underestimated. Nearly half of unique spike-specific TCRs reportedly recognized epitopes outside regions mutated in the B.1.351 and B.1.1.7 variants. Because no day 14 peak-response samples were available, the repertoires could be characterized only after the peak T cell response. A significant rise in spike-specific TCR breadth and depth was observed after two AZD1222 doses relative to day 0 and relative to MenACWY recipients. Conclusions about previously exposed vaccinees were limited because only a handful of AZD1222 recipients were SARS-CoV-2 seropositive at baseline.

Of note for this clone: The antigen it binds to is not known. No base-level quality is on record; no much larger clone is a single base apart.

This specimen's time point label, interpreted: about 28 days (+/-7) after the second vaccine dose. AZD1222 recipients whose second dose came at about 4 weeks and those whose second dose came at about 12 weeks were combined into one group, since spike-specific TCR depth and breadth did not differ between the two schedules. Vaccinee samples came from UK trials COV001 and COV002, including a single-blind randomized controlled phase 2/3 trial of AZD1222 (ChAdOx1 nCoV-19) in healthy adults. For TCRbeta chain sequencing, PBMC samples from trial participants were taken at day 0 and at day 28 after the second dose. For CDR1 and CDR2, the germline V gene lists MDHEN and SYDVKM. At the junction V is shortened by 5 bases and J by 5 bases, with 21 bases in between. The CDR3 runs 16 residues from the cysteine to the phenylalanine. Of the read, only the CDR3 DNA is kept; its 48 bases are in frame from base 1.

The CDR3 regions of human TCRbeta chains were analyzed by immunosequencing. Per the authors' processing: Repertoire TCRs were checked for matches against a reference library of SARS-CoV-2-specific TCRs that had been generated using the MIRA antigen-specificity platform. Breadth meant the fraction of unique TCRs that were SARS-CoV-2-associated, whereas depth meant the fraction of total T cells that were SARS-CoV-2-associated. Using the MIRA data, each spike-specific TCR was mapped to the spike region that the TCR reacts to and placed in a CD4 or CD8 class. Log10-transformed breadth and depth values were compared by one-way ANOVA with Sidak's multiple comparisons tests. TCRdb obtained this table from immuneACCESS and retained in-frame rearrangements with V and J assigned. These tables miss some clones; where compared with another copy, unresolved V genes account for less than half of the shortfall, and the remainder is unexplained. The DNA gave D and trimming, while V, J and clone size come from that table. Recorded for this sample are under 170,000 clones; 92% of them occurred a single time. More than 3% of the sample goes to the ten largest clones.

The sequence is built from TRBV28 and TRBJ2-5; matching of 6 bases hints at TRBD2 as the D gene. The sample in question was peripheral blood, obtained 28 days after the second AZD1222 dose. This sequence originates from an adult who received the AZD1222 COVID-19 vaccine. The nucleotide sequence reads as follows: TGTGCCAGCAGTCCCCGCGATAGCGAAGGGAGGGAGACCCAGTACTTC. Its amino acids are CASSPRDSEGRETQYF.